This T cell receptor (beta chain) was found in a study of identical twins (dated by TCRdb to the mid-2010s). As for the study more broadly: The study deep-sequenced TCR alpha and beta repertoires from monozygotic twins, unrelated adults of various ages and cord blood to test whether fetal clonotypes persist. To rule out contamination, the twin experiments were replicated at different times with different library preparation protocols.

V lost 2 bases and J lost 9 bases, and the count of bases not matched to a germline gene is 15. From the cysteine up to the phenylalanine, the CDR3 has a length of 16 residues. Only the CDR3 DNA stays, 48 bases, in frame from base 1. The germline V gene (reference sequence) supplies CDR1 SGHKS and CDR2 YYEKEE. This clonotype was seen a few times. No antigen is known for it. Per-base quality was not reported, and no clone a single base away is much larger than it. All donors were healthy Caucasians. The twin cohort comprised three pairs of female monozygotic twins, all aged roughly 18 to 30 years. Positive isolation kits from Invitrogen were used to isolate the CD4+ and CD8+ T cell populations. The protocol used for the library was 5' RACE. Sequencing instrument: Illumina HiSeq 2000. Template switching added a universal primer binding site, and the final cDNA carried a unique molecular identifier that allowed TCR cDNA molecules to be counted accurately. First-strand cDNA for TCR alpha and beta chains was synthesized from specific primers in the conserved constant-segment region. Each cDNA library was double barcoded, with a SMART-Mk sample barcode plus Illumina barcodes, to control for contamination. TruSeq adapter sequences and Illumina sample barcodes were added in two successive PCR steps. The Illumina HiSeq platform was used with custom primers to sequence TCR alpha and beta cDNA libraries. The original pipeline was this. MiGEC was used to process raw reads and extract unique molecular identifiers, and MiXCR was used to find CDR3 positions. For each individual, recombination models were inferred using an EM algorithm with the repgenHMM and IGoR tools. The analysis of shared clonotypes was done with the tcR package in R, with sharing normalized by the product of cloneset sizes. To study raw recombination without the effects of thymic and clonal selection, out-of-frame nonproductive sequences were analyzed. The public reads were run again by TCRdb, first through fastp at Q25 and then through MiXCR, and only productive beta chains were kept. Rows are unified per CDR3 protein, each entry keeping the most common DNA and genes. The V and J calls were not made by the authors but by TCRdb's processing. The sample yields approximately 490,000 distinct CDR3 sequences; 20% to 25% were counted once. 0.48% of the sample rests with the top ten.

Points the paper makes about the study in general: Abundant cord blood beta clonotypes carried fewer insertions; young adult naive repertoires showed a weaker similar trend, while memory repertoires showed none. Because the same donors could not be followed over many years, the conclusions relied on cross-sectional statistical analysis. Out-of-frame TCR alpha sequences shared between twins showed an excess of low generation-probability sequences compared with coincidental sharing between unrelated individuals. Invariant T cells such as MAIT and iNKT could partly confound zero-insertion analyses, though diverse VJ usage argued against this for most clonotypes. Out-of-frame TCR alpha sharing in monozygotic twins was systematically underestimated by recombination models, whereas sharing between unrelated individuals was in agreement with the recombination models. The excess sharing between twins in beta out-of-frame sequences was weaker because fewer shared sequences reduced the signal-to-noise ratio.

These data are also associated with another study on yellow fever vaccine responses in identical twins. That second report states: The T cell response to vaccination in identical twins was reported by the authors to appear partly convergent and partly personalized. In the study, vaccine-responding T cell clones were precisely tracked in identical twins.

This receptor was identified in a woman younger than 35 in good health. The V and J segments used are TRBV5-5 and TRBJ1-1; 8 bases in between match TRBD1. The sequencing input was CD4+ T cells sorted from blood. The DNA is TGTGCCAGCAGCTTTGGGTCCGGACAGGGTTTAAGTAAAGCTTTCTTT. Its coded protein is CASSFGSGQGLSKAFF.